This T cell receptor (beta chain) stems from a study of cytomegalovirus exposure and HLA in healthy donors. Study observations and caveats: Specificity for CMV antigens was confirmed in vitro for three of the CMV-associated chains.

Researchers ran the PCR with 60 Vbeta and 13 Jbeta primers. Per the original methods: Roughly 11 million shared chains were among the 80 million or so unique TCR beta chains that a later analysis counted. Sequencing used immunoSEQ multiplex PCR; TCRdb keeps in-frame clones, though not all of them. V, J and clone size derive from that table, while D and trimming were established from the DNA sequence. The sample includes around 70,000 clones, around 69% of them seen just once. The ends were cut back, 4 bases at V and 0 bases at J, with 16 bases in the middle. Germline CDR1 and CDR2: ENHRY and SYGVKD. This CDR3 contains 16 residues. Points on this clone: Its antigen is not known.

The material sequenced was PBMCs. The chain uses TRBV10-3 and TRBJ2-7; TRBD1 might be the D (6 bases). This sequence was found in a human donor in good health. Here the CDR3 reads CAISAEQGISSYEQYF. CDR3 bases: TGTGCCATCAGTGCTGAACAGGGAATAAGCTCCTACGAGCAGTACTTC.